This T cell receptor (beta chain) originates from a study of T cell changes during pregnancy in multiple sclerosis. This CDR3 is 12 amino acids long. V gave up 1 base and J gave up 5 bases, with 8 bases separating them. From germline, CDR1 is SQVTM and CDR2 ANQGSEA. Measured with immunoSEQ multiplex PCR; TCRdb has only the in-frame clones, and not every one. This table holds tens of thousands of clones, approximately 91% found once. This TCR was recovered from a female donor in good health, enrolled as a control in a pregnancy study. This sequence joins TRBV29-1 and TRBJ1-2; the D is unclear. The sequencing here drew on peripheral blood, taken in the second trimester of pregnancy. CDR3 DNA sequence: TGCAGCGTTGAAGTGCAGACATATGGCTACACCTTC. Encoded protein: CSVEVQTYGYTF.